This TCR beta chain originates from a study of cytomegalovirus exposure and HLA in healthy donors. The primer mix had 60 Vbeta and 13 Jbeta primers. Clones were read by immunoSEQ multiplex PCR, and TCRdb kept only the in-frame ones, dropping some. The sample records approximately 110,000 clones, roughly three quarters being singletons. For this clone: Antigen unknown.

This CDR3 has 17 amino acids. With 2 bases removed from V and 0 bases from J, the gap between germline ends came to 14 bases. Germline values: CDR1 PRHDT, CDR2 FYEKMQ (reference sequence). Study-level results: Available immune exposure information was restricted to CMV serostatus only. In vitro assays verified that a few CMV-associated chains recognized CMV antigens specifically. According to a later analysis, most TCR beta chains associated with CMV appeared HLA-restricted. Fewer than 20,000 TCR beta sequences were associated with HLA alleles at 0.05 false discovery rate in a later analysis.

The chain couples TRBV13 to TRBJ1-5, with D possibly being TRBD1 (6 bases). The clonotype originates from a man in his thirties or forties in good health and CMV-seronegative. Source material: PBMCs. The CDR3 DNA is TGTGCCAGCAGCTTAAGGACAGAAGAACTTAGCAATCAGCCCCAGCATTTT. Its translation is CASSLRTEELSNQPQHF.